Sequencing of this T cell receptor beta chain was carried out in a study of T-cell memory formation after mild COVID-19. Study details: The two donors had largely donor-specific TCR clusters.

This clonotype came up a few times. What it binds is not known. Study-wide results and caveats: There was a balanced CD4/CD8 profile in clones contracting day 15 to 85, and later expanders leaned CD4+. In pre-infection memory, a portion of responding clones appeared, which suggested that cross-reactive memory joined.

TCRdb reprocessed the 5' RACE reads via MiXCR and lists one record per CDR3 protein. The data hold fewer than 700,000 distinct CDR3 sequences, with approximately 18% observed a single time. The CDR3 extends over 13 amino acids. Germline assignment: CDR1 DFQATT and CDR2 SNEGSKA (reference sequence). The sequenced material came from PBMCs or a T cell subset sorted from them (not recorded which). The receptor was derived from an adult woman who had mild COVID-19 (a few samples of this study predate the infection). Cell type and time point are not known. This sequence joins TRBV20-1 and TRBJ2-7; tentatively, D is TRBD2 (6 bases). DNA for the CDR3: TGCAGGGCGCGGGGAAGGAGTGACTACGAGCAGTACTTC. Encoded protein: CRARGRSDYEQYF.